These T cell receptor beta chains were read from a single sample in a study of Ad26.COV2.S vaccination and SARS-CoV-2 variants. Some clones are missing from TCRdb's copy, which holds only in-frame ones; the method was immunoSEQ multiplex PCR. There are some 270,000 clones in the sample; around 88% occur only once, and roughly 3% lies in the top ten. The specimen comprised peripheral blood, sampled in a trial of Ad26.COV2.S vaccine versus placebo. The origin of the receptors is a person between 18 and 65 years old who received the Ad26.COV2.S COVID-19 vaccine or a placebo. The CDR3 runs from the conserved cysteine through the conserved F or W. The order of the fields is J gene, V gene, clone size, D gene, CDR3 protein, CDR3 DNA. D genes are given only for firm matches. For some rows the clone size is stated as once, few or many, or as a class when expanded; others skip it.

j_gene: TRBJ2-1; v_gene: TRBV2; abundance: -; d_gene: TRBD2; CDR3aa: CASSRASGKEQFF; CDR3nt: TGTGCCAGCAGTCGGGCTAGCGGAAAAGAGCAGTTCTTC
j_gene: TRBJ2-1; v_gene: TRBV11-1; abundance: -; d_gene: TRBD2; CDR3aa: CASSFSGRDNEQFF; CDR3nt: TGTGCCAGCAGCTTTAGCGGGAGGGACAATGAGCAGTTCTTC
j_gene: TRBJ2-2; v_gene: TRBV7-2; abundance: -; d_gene: -; CDR3aa: CASSLRSTLNTGELFF; CDR3nt: TGTGCCAGCAGCTTACGTAGCACCCTGAACACCGGGGAGCTGTTTTTT
j_gene: TRBJ1-2; v_gene: TRBV7-9; abundance: -; d_gene: TRBD1; CDR3aa: CASSREGQGIGYTF; CDR3nt: TGTGCCAGCAGCCGGGAGGGACAGGGGATTGGCTACACCTTC
j_gene: TRBJ2-2; v_gene: TRBV6-4; abundance: -; d_gene: TRBD1; CDR3aa: CATQKGANTGELFF; CDR3nt: TGTGCCACCCAGAAGGGGGCTAACACCGGGGAGCTGTTTTTT
j_gene: TRBJ1-1; v_gene: TRBV3-1/TRBV3-2; abundance: -; d_gene: -; CDR3aa: CASSSGQFRTEAFF; CDR3nt: TGTGCCAGCAGCTCGGGCCAGTTTAGGACTGAAGCTTTCTTT
j_gene: TRBJ2-2; v_gene: TRBV12-3/TRBV12-4; abundance: -; d_gene: -; CDR3aa: CASSFRGQELFF; CDR3nt: TGTGCCAGCAGTTTCAGGGGCCAGGAGCTGTTTTTT
j_gene: TRBJ2-1; v_gene: TRBV19; abundance: few; d_gene: -; CDR3aa: CASSTLLKDEQFF; CDR3nt: TGTGCCAGTAGTACCCTACTCAAGGATGAGCAGTTCTTC
j_gene: TRBJ1-2; v_gene: TRBV3-1/TRBV3-2; abundance: -; d_gene: TRBD1; CDR3aa: CASSQQDRGSYGYTF; CDR3nt: TGTGCCAGCAGCCAGCAAGACAGGGGAAGCTATGGCTACACCTTC
j_gene: TRBJ2-3; v_gene: TRBV7-2; abundance: -; d_gene: -; CDR3aa: CASSPTRGDTQYF; CDR3nt: TGTGCCAGCAGCCCGACCCGAGGGGATACGCAGTATTTT
j_gene: TRBJ2-1; v_gene: TRBV3-1/TRBV3-2; abundance: -; d_gene: TRBD2; CDR3aa: CASSQDDIQGGLAGNEQFF; CDR3nt: TGTGCCAGCAGCCAAGATGATATTCAGGGGGGACTAGCGGGCAATGAGCAGTTCTTC
j_gene: TRBJ2-1; v_gene: TRBV7-2; abundance: few; d_gene: TRBD2; CDR3aa: CASSLDPAGGFYNEQFF; CDR3nt: TGTGCCAGCAGCTTAGATCCCGCGGGAGGATTCTACAATGAGCAGTTCTTC
j_gene: TRBJ1-2; v_gene: TRBV29-1; abundance: -; d_gene: -; CDR3aa: CSVVRGYGYTF; CDR3nt: TGCAGCGTTGTTCGGGGCTACGGCTACACCTTC
j_gene: TRBJ2-3; v_gene: TRBV7-2; abundance: -; d_gene: TRBD2; CDR3aa: CASNSGLVHTQYF; CDR3nt: TGTGCCAGCAACTCCGGACTAGTCCATACGCAGTATTTT
j_gene: TRBJ1-2; v_gene: TRBV29-1; abundance: -; d_gene: -; CDR3aa: CSVEAPDRFYRDGYTF; CDR3nt: TGCAGCGTTGAAGCGCCGGACCGATTCTATAGGGATGGCTACACCTTC
j_gene: TRBJ2-1; v_gene: TRBV19; abundance: -; d_gene: -; CDR3aa: CASSIKTSYNEQFF; CDR3nt: TGTGCCAGTAGTATTAAAACTAGCTACAATGAGCAGTTCTTC
j_gene: TRBJ2-2; v_gene: TRBV7-2; abundance: -; d_gene: -; CDR3aa: CASSLSEYTGELFF; CDR3nt: TGTGCCAGCAGCTTGTCGGAGTACACCGGGGAGCTGTTTTTT
j_gene: TRBJ2-2; v_gene: TRBV5-1; abundance: once; d_gene: -; CDR3aa: CASSSQGKNTGELFF; CDR3nt: TGCGCCAGCAGCTCGCAAGGGAAGAACACCGGGGAGCTGTTTTTT
j_gene: TRBJ2-2; v_gene: TRBV19; abundance: -; d_gene: -; CDR3aa: CASQGQGRGTGELFF; CDR3nt: TGTGCCAGCCAGGGGCAGGGACGGGGCACCGGGGAGCTGTTTTTT
j_gene: TRBJ2-1; v_gene: TRBV11-3; abundance: -; d_gene: -; CDR3aa: CASSLDRAFLMYNEQFF; CDR3nt: TGTGCCAGCAGCTTAGATCGGGCTTTTTTAATGTACAATGAGCAGTTCTTC
j_gene: TRBJ2-4; v_gene: TRBV7-2; abundance: -; d_gene: TRBD2; CDR3aa: CASSETSGGARGIQYF; CDR3nt: TGTGCCAGCAGCGAAACTAGCGGGGGGGCCCGTGGCATTCAGTACTTC
j_gene: TRBJ1-5; v_gene: TRBV5-6; abundance: -; d_gene: TRBD1; CDR3aa: CASSLDRGGNQPQHF; CDR3nt: TGTGCCAGCAGCTTGGACAGGGGTGGCAATCAGCCCCAGCATTTT
j_gene: TRBJ1-1; v_gene: TRBV3-1/TRBV3-2; abundance: -; d_gene: -; CDR3aa: CASSQDQVGGNTEAFF; CDR3nt: TGTGCCAGCAGCCAAGATCAGGTGGGGGGGAACACTGAAGCTTTCTTT
j_gene: TRBJ2-2; v_gene: TRBV18; abundance: -; d_gene: TRBD2; CDR3aa: CASSPQLAENTGELFF; CDR3nt: TGTGCCAGCTCACCACAGCTAGCGGAGAACACCGGGGAGCTGTTTTTT
j_gene: TRBJ2-4; v_gene: TRBV4-1; abundance: -; d_gene: -; CDR3aa: CASSQEGSRNIQYF; CDR3nt: TGCGCCAGCAGCCAAGAGGGATCGAGGAACATTCAGTACTTC
j_gene: TRBJ2-3; v_gene: TRBV6-2/TRBV6-3; abundance: -; d_gene: TRBD2; CDR3aa: CASSGGLAGVIDTQYF; CDR3nt: TGTGCCAGCAGTGGGGGACTAGCGGGGGTCATAGATACGCAGTATTTT
j_gene: TRBJ2-2; v_gene: TRBV4-2; abundance: -; d_gene: TRBD2; CDR3aa: CASSQVSGKSTGELFF; CDR3nt: TGTGCCAGCAGCCAAGTTAGCGGGAAGAGCACCGGGGAGCTGTTTTTT
j_gene: TRBJ2-1; v_gene: TRBV18; abundance: once; d_gene: TRBD1; CDR3aa: CASSPLVSGTGPNEQFF; CDR3nt: TGTGCCAGCTCACCACTTGTTTCTGGGACAGGTCCCAATGAGCAGTTCTTC
j_gene: TRBJ2-3; v_gene: TRBV7-3; abundance: -; d_gene: TRBD1; CDR3aa: CASRPTGTGADTQYF; CDR3nt: TGTGCCAGCAGACCGACCGGGACAGGGGCAGATACGCAGTATTTT
j_gene: TRBJ2-1; v_gene: TRBV18; abundance: -; d_gene: -; CDR3aa: CASSPLSGRGEQFF; CDR3nt: TGTGCCAGCTCACCACTTTCCGGGCGCGGTGAGCAGTTCTTC
j_gene: TRBJ2-3; v_gene: TRBV7-3; abundance: -; d_gene: TRBD1; CDR3aa: CASSWGTGGKDTQYF; CDR3nt: TGTGCCAGCAGCTGGGGGACAGGGGGCAAAGATACGCAGTATTTT
j_gene: TRBJ2-1; v_gene: TRBV9; abundance: -; d_gene: -; CDR3aa: CASSSLAIHNNEQFF; CDR3nt: TGTGCCAGCAGCTCCCTAGCGATACACAACAATGAGCAGTTCTTC
j_gene: TRBJ2-3; v_gene: TRBV5-1; abundance: -; d_gene: -; CDR3aa: CASSFGGLGTDTQYF; CDR3nt: TGCGCCAGCAGCTTCGGGGGGCTAGGCACAGATACGCAGTATTTT
j_gene: TRBJ2-4; v_gene: TRBV6-5; abundance: once; d_gene: -; CDR3aa: CASTPGTAKNIQYF; CDR3nt: TGTGCCAGCACCCCAGGGACAGCCAAAAACATTCAGTACTTC
j_gene: TRBJ2-1; v_gene: TRBV6-2/TRBV6-3; abundance: -; d_gene: TRBD2; CDR3aa: CASSYPRTSGGLSSYNEQFF; CDR3nt: TGTGCCAGCAGTTACCCCCGGACTAGCGGGGGCCTTAGCTCCTACAATGAGCAGTTCTTC
j_gene: TRBJ2-1; v_gene: TRBV30; abundance: -; d_gene: -; CDR3aa: CAWSVDARTYNEQFF; CDR3nt: TGTGCCTGGAGTGTTGACGCCCGAACCTACAATGAGCAGTTCTTC
j_gene: TRBJ2-2; v_gene: TRBV7-9; abundance: once; d_gene: TRBD2; CDR3aa: CASSPGLARRRGTGELFF; CDR3nt: TGTGCCAGCAGCCCCGGACTAGCGCGCCGGCGGGGCACCGGGGAGCTGTTTTTT
j_gene: TRBJ1-4; v_gene: TRBV25-1; abundance: -; d_gene: TRBD1; CDR3aa: CASSDLDRVDEKLFF; CDR3nt: TGTGCCAGCAGTGACCTCGACAGGGTGGATGAAAAACTGTTTTTT
j_gene: TRBJ2-1; v_gene: TRBV24-1; abundance: few; d_gene: TRBD2; CDR3aa: CATSAPTSGKSYNEQFF; CDR3nt: TGTGCCACCAGTGCCCCGACTAGCGGGAAATCCTACAATGAGCAGTTCTTC
j_gene: TRBJ1-4; v_gene: TRBV7-9; abundance: once; d_gene: -; CDR3aa: CASSPQGGNEKLFF; CDR3nt: TGTGCCAGCAGCCCACAGGGTGGTAATGAAAAACTGTTTTTT
j_gene: TRBJ1-2; v_gene: TRBV29-1; abundance: -; d_gene: TRBD1; CDR3aa: CSVGTGARYGYTF; CDR3nt: TGCAGCGTTGGGACAGGGGCTCGCTATGGCTACACCTTC
j_gene: TRBJ2-4; v_gene: TRBV7-2; abundance: -; d_gene: -; CDR3aa: CASSLYSTSGGDIQYF; CDR3nt: TGTGCCAGCAGCTTATACAGCACCAGCGGAGGGGACATTCAGTACTTC
j_gene: TRBJ1-2; v_gene: TRBV7-2; abundance: -; d_gene: TRBD1; CDR3aa: CASSPTRTWGQRYGYTF; CDR3nt: TGTGCCAGCAGCCCCACGCGTACTTGGGGACAGAGGTATGGCTACACCTTC
j_gene: TRBJ2-5; v_gene: TRBV10-2; abundance: -; d_gene: TRBD2; CDR3aa: CASSKGTSGRGETQYF; CDR3nt: TGCGCCAGCAGTAAGGGGACTAGCGGGAGGGGAGAGACCCAGTACTTC
j_gene: TRBJ1-5; v_gene: TRBV4-1; abundance: -; d_gene: -; CDR3aa: CASSQVPGTGNQPQHF; CDR3nt: TGCGCCAGCAGCCAAGTTCCCGGGACGGGTAATCAGCCCCAGCATTTT
j_gene: TRBJ2-7; v_gene: TRBV10-2; abundance: once; d_gene: -; CDR3aa: CASGVGQSSYEQYF; CDR3nt: TGCGCCAGCGGGGTAGGACAGAGCTCCTACGAGCAGTACTTC
j_gene: TRBJ1-2; v_gene: TRBV18; abundance: -; d_gene: TRBD1; CDR3aa: CASSPYQGAGDYGYTF; CDR3nt: TGTGCCAGCTCACCCTACCAGGGGGCCGGAGACTATGGCTACACCTTC
j_gene: TRBJ1-5; v_gene: TRBV13; abundance: -; d_gene: -; CDR3aa: CASSLGPRASNQPQHF; CDR3nt: TGTGCCAGCAGCTTAGGCCCACGGGCGAGCAATCAGCCCCAGCATTTT
j_gene: TRBJ1-2; v_gene: TRBV4-1; abundance: once; d_gene: -; CDR3aa: CASSQVRPGLLQGYTF; CDR3nt: TGCGCCAGCAGCCAAGTGCGACCGGGTCTTTTGCAGGGCTACACCTTC
j_gene: TRBJ1-2; v_gene: TRBV30; abundance: -; d_gene: -; CDR3aa: CAWSGQNSGHTF; CDR3nt: TGTGCCTGGAGTGGGCAGAACAGTGGTCACACCTTC
j_gene: TRBJ2-2; v_gene: TRBV11-3; abundance: -; d_gene: -; CDR3aa: CASSLFTGELFF; CDR3nt: TGTGCCAGCAGCTTGTTCACCGGGGAGCTGTTTTTT
j_gene: TRBJ1-1; v_gene: TRBV5-4; abundance: -; d_gene: -; CDR3aa: CASSGGTPGNTEAFF; CDR3nt: TGTGCCAGCAGCGGAGGGACACCCGGTAACACTGAAGCTTTCTTT
j_gene: TRBJ1-5; v_gene: TRBV13; abundance: -; d_gene: TRBD1; CDR3aa: CASSPDRQGEVLYSNQPQHF; CDR3nt: TGTGCCAGCAGCCCCGATCGACAGGGGGAAGTGTTATATAGCAATCAGCCCCAGCATTTT
j_gene: TRBJ2-7; v_gene: TRBV5-1; abundance: -; d_gene: -; CDR3aa: CASSLGVGGEQYF; CDR3nt: TGCGCCAGCAGCTTGGGGGTGGGTGGCGAGCAGTACTTC